A single sample is the source of the 3 T cell receptor beta chains below, sequenced in a study of blood T cells in healthy people across ages. A sample-barcoded 5' primer and a J-beta primer mix were used in a second PCR of roughly 7 to 11 cycles. MiXCR, run by TCRdb on the 5' RACE reads, gives a single entry per CDR3 protein. This sample yields approximately 580,000 distinct CDR3 sequences, of which approximately 25% are seen a single time; less than 9% belongs to the top ten. These records were also assigned to another study, of T cells of mothers and their children.

Sequencing was performed on blood. These receptors were collected from a boy aged 5 to 17 in good health.

The chain couples TRBV2 to TRBJ1-5; a weak D match, TRBD1 (5 bases). There are 15 residues in the CDR3. Germline CDR1 and CDR2: SNHLY and FYNNEI. V dropped 2 bases and J dropped 0 bases, with 8 bases sitting between them. CDR3 region: CASSEPTASNQPQHF. CDR3 sequence (DNA): TGTGCCAGCAGTGAACCGACAGCTAGCAATCAGCCCCAGCATTTT.

The chain links TRBV7-9 to TRBJ2-2; a possible D gene is TRBD1 (5 bases). Trimming took off 5 bases at V and 3 bases at J, with 19 bases between the two ends. Germline V gene data show CDR1 as SEHNR and CDR2 as FQNEAQ (reference sequence). This CDR3 has 17 residues. The CDR3 bases are TGTGCCAGCAGCCCTCCCACGGGCAGGGTGGACACCGGGGAGCTGTTTTTT. This gives the protein CASSPPTGRVDTGELFF.

This chain uses TRBV13 with TRBJ2-2; maybe TRBD2 (5 bases). This CDR3 is built from 16 residues. The germline V gene encodes CDR1 PRHDT and CDR2 FYEKMQ (reference sequence). V lost 1 base and J 0 bases, leaving 9 bases between the germline ends. The CDR3 here is CASSLVSGSNTGELFF. The CDR3 region has the DNA TGTGCCAGCAGCTTAGTGTCGGGATCGAACACCGGGGAGCTGTTTTTT.